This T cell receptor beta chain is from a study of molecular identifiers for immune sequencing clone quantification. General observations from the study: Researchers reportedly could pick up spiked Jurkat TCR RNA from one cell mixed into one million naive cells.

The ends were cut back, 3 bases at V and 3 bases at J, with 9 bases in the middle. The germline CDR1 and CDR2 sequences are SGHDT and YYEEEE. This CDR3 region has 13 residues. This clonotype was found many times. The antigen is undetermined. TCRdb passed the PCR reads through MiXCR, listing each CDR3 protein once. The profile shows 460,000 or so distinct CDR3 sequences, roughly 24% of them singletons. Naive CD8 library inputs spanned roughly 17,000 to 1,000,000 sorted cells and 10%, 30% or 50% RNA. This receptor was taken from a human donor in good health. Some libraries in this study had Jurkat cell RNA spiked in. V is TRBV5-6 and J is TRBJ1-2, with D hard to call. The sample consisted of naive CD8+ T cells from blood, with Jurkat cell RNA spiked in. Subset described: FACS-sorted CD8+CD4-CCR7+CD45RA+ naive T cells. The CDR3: CASSSEAYYGYTF. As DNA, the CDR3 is TGTGCCAGCAGCTCGGAGGCTTACTATGGCTACACCTTC.